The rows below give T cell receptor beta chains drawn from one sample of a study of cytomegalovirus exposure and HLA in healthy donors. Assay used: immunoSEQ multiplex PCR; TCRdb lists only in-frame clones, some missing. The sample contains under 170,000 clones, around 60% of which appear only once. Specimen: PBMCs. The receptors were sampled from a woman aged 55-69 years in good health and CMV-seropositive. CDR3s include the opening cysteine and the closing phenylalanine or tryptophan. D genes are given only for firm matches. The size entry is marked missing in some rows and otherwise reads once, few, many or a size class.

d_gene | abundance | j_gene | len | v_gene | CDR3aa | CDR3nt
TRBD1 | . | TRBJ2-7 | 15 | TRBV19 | CASSTGQAIPKEQYF | TGTGCCAGTAGTACCGGACAGGCAATTCCGAAAGAGCAGTACTTC
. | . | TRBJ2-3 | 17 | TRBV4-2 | CASSPRGAGVNTDTQYF | TGTGCCAGCAGCCCACGGGGGGCTGGTGTGAACACAGATACGCAGTATTTT
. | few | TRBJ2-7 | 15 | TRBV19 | CASMGGPVHPYEQYF | TGTGCCAGTATGGGGGGGCCGGTCCATCCCTACGAGCAGTACTTC
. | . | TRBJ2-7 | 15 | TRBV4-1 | CASSQGPSVTYEQYF | TGCGCCAGCAGCCAAGGTCCTAGCGTGACCTACGAGCAGTACTTC
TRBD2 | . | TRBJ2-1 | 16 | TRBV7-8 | CASSLELTSGSNEQFF | TGTGCCAGCAGCTTAGAACTGACTAGCGGGAGCAATGAGCAGTTCTTC
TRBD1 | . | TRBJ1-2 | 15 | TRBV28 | CASNLAGQSNYGYTF | TGCGCCAGCAACTTAGCGGGACAGAGTAACTATGGCTACACCTTC
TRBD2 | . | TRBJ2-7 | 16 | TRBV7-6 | CASSGTSGGGIYEQYF | TGTGCCAGCAGCGGGACTAGCGGGGGTGGGATCTACGAGCAGTACTTC
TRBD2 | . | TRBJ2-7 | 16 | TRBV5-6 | CASSPGLAGSSYEQYF | TGTGCCAGCAGCCCAGGACTAGCGGGCAGCTCCTACGAGCAGTACTTC
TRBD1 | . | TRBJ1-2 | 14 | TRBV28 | CASKAGGEGYGYTF | TGTGCCAGCAAGGCAGGGGGTGAAGGCTATGGCTACACCTTC
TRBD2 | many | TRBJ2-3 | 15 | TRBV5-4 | CASSLLAGGGDTQYF | TGTGCCAGCAGCTTGTTAGCGGGAGGTGGGGATACGCAGTATTTT
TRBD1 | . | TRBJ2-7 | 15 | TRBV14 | CASSLPGTGAREQYF | TGTGCCAGCAGCCTCCCAGGGACAGGGGCGCGGGAGCAGTACTTC
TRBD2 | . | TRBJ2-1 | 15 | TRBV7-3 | CASSALAGGYNEQFF | TGTGCCAGCAGCGCCCTAGCGGGAGGGTACAATGAGCAGTTCTTC
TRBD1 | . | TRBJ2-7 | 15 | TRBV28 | CASSFFDRGGYEQYF | TGTGCCAGCAGTTTCTTCGACAGGGGAGGCTACGAGCAGTACTTC
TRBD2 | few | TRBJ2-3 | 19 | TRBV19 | CASSTSWTSGRTSTDTQYF | TGTGCCAGTAGTACCTCGTGGACTAGCGGGAGAACTAGCACAGATACGCAGTATTTT
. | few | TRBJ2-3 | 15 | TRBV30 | CAWSVGGGSTDTQYF | TGTGCCTGGAGTGTAGGGGGGGGGAGCACAGATACGCAGTATTTT
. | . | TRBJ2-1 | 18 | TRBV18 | CASSPTFQLVSSYNEQFF | TGTGCCAGCTCACCGACTTTCCAACTTGTGAGCTCCTACAATGAGCAGTTCTTC
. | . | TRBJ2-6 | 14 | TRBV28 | CASSSGFGANVLTF | TGTGCCAGCAGTTCCGGGTTTGGGGCCAACGTCCTGACTTTC
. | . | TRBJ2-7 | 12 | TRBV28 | CASSLYSYEQYF | TGTGCCAGCAGTTTGTATAGTTACGAGCAGTACTTC
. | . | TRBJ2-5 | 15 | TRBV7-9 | CASSPPVGGEETQYF | TGTGCCAGCAGTCCGCCCGTGGGAGGTGAAGAGACCCAGTACTTC